This record concerns one T cell receptor (beta chain) sequence. Its antigen remains unknown. The TCR library protocol attached unique molecular identifiers to the individual cDNA molecules. TCRdb analysed the 5' RACE reads with MiXCR anew, one entry per CDR3 protein. The data contain more than 95,000 distinct CDR3 sequences, approximately 15% of them singletons. The sample originates from a study of early T cells in non-severe SARS-CoV-2 infection. Study as a whole: RNA in bulk from unsorted whole blood was sequenced, and chains were unpaired. The study's findings and limits: Missing private and CD4 specificities, VDJdb matching favored anti-spike CD8 responses.

The CDR3 totals 15 residues. Looked up from germline, CDR1 is SEHNR and CDR2 is FQNEAQ (reference sequence). The junction had 5 bases not matched to a gene; V was cut back by 5 bases and J by 2 bases. Material for sequencing was whole blood. This TCR derives from an adult who was a healthcare worker with PCR-confirmed SARS-CoV-2 infection or an uninfected control (not recorded which). The rearrangement uses TRBV7-9 and TRBJ2-3; TRBD1 matches at 9 bases. The CDR3 protein is CASSPGTGLTDTQYF. The CDR3, as DNA: TGTGCCAGCAGCCCCGGGACAGGGCTCACAGATACGCAGTATTTT.